This T cell receptor (beta chain) was identified during a study of a mutant IDH1 vaccine in newly diagnosed glioma. For the study at large: Patients got radiotherapy, temozolomide, or both beforehand, and most got both.

TCRdb's copy holds only in-frame clones and misses some; the assay was immunoSEQ multiplex PCR. Found here are almost 30,000 clones, 87% of them singletons; the top ten hold approximately 3.3%. Time point: week 5, during vaccination. Each dose delivered 300 ug of mutant IDH1 20-mer peptide subcutaneously with imiquimod. The donors' diagnosis was new WHO grade 3 or 4 astrocytoma that was IDH1-mutant and ATRX-lost. Concerning this clone itself: Antigen specificity is unknown.

There are 21 residues in the CDR3. Trimming removed 3 bases at V and 0 bases at J, with 27 bases between. Germline V lookup: CDR1 PRHDT, CDR2 FYEKMQ (reference sequence). Sample: peripheral blood mononuclear cells (PBMCs), taken from a glioma patient whose treatment included an IDH1 peptide vaccine. The chain employs TRBV13 and TRBJ1-3, with D maybe TRBD1 (5 bases). The TCR originated in a woman aged 40 to 50 with glioma. Some clones in this sample may be carry-over from other donors' samples. CDR3 protein: CASSLGVLGWQGVNSGNTIYF. Written as DNA, the CDR3 is TGTGCCAGCAGCTTGGGGGTACTGGGGTGGCAGGGCGTTAACTCTGGAAACACCATATATTTT.